The 27 T cell receptor beta chains given below trace back to one sample, sequenced in a study of long-term antiretroviral therapy in people with HIV. A v3.0 immunoSEQ assay was performed at survey level. Using immunoSEQ multiplex PCR, the repertoire was profiled, and TCRdb retains in-frame clones only, with some absent. The sample carries around 29,000 clones, nearly 95% recorded once. Specimen: unsorted PBMCs, collected almost 6.7 years after starting antiretroviral therapy. The receptors were sampled from a woman in her 40s with HIV.

The chain joins TRBV30 to TRBJ2-5, with D unclear. This CDR3 has 14 amino acids. Looked up from germline, CDR1 is GTSNPN and CDR2 is SVGIG (reference sequence). The ends were cut back, 0 bases at V and 1 base at J, with 9 bases in the middle. CDR3 DNA: TGTGCCTGGAGTGTGGGTTCTGGCCAAGAGACCCAGTACTTC. This gives the protein CAWSVGSGQETQYF.

The V and J genes are TRBV4-1 and TRBJ1-4; TRBD1 aligns across 9 bases. CDR3 size: 15 residues. V lost 8 bases and J lost 8; bases outside the gene matches: 12. The germline gives CDR1 MGHRA, CDR2 YSYEKL. The CDR3 bases are TGCGCCAGCGGGTTACCGGGACAGGGAAACGAAAAACTGTTTTTT. Encoded protein: CASGLPGQGNEKLFF.

The gene calls are TRBV9 and TRBJ1-1, with 7 positions matching TRBD1. Germline V gene lookup returns CDR1 SGDLS and CDR2 YYNGEE. This CDR3 is built from 13 residues. V lost 3 bases and J lost 6; bases outside the gene matches: 5. In DNA, the CDR3 is TGTGCCAGCAGCGCTTCCGGGACAGCTGAAGCTTTCTTT. Amino acid sequence: CASSASGTAEAFF.

The CDR3 DNA is TGTGCCAGCAGGTATACTGCAGGCTACACCTTC. Its translation is CASRYTAGYTF. V is TRBV5-6 and J is TRBJ1-2, with D unclear. This CDR3 is 11 amino acids long. Between the trimmed V and J ends, which lost 5 bases and 8 bases, there was a span of 10 bases. Per germline, CDR1 SGHDT and CDR2 YYEEEE.

This chain joins TRBV9 and TRBJ1-2; 8 nucleotides match TRBD1. Germline CDR1 is SGDLS and CDR2 is YYNGEE. This CDR3 spans 17 amino acids. V shed 3 bases and J 3 bases; nucleotides not matched to a gene: 13. The CDR3 loop is CASSAPSDRGIDYGYTF. Here the CDR3 DNA reads TGTGCCAGCAGCGCCCCATCAGACAGGGGCATTGACTATGGCTACACCTTC.

V usage is TRBV19 and J usage is TRBJ2-1, with 13 bases matching TRBD2. Germline V CDR1 and CDR2: LNHDA, SQIVND (reference sequence). This CDR3 has 18 residues. Germline trimming cut 0 bases from V and 2 bases from J; bases unmatched to any gene: 4. Written as DNA, the CDR3 is TGTGCCAGTAGTATAGACGGGACTAGCGGGGTTACCTACAATGAGCAGTTCTTC. Encoded protein: CASSIDGTSGVTYNEQFF. Full variable domain (remainder filled in from reference TRBV19 and TRBJ2-1): DGGITQSPKYLFRKEGQNVTLSCEQNLNHDAMYWYRQDPGQGLRLIYYSQIVNDFQKGDIAEGYSVSREKKESFPLTVTSAQKNPTAFYLCASSIDGTSGVTYNEQFFGPGTRLTVL.

This chain links TRBV5-5 with TRBJ2-7; 7 nucleotides align to TRBD2. The CDR3 length is 16 residues. Trimming took 4 bases from V and 0 from J; bases not matched to a gene: 10. Germline-derived CDR1 and CDR2 are SGHKS and YYEKEE (reference sequence). The CDR3 coding sequence is TGTGCCAGCAGCCCGGGACCGGGACTAAGCTCCTACGAGCAGTACTTC. Protein product: CASSPGPGLSSYEQYF.

This clone was seen only once. The gene calls are TRBV5-1 and TRBJ2-5, with 9 bases fitting TRBD1. The CDR3 covers 15 residues. With V trimmed by 0 bases and J by 3 bases, 3 bases remained unmatched. Germline V gene lookup returns CDR1 SGHRS and CDR2 YFSETQ. The CDR3 nucleotides read TGCGCCAGCAGCTTGGTGACAGGGGGGGAAGAGACCCAGTACTTC. Protein sequence: CASSLVTGGEETQYF.

CDR3 region: CASSQGRDGGKNTEAFF. The CDR3 DNA sequence: TGTGCCAGCTCTCAAGGCCGGGACGGGGGGAAGAACACTGAAGCTTTCTTT. J is TRBJ1-1 and V is TRBV18; D possibly corresponds to TRBD1 (5 bases). CDR1 is KGHSH, CDR2 LQKENI, per germline. This CDR3 comprises 17 residues. Trimming took 6 bases from V and 1 from J, leaving 21 bases between them.

This chain links TRBV7-2 with TRBJ1-1; 7 nucleotides line up with TRBD1. Germline V gene data show CDR1 as SGHTA and CDR2 as FQGNSA. CDR3 size: 15 residues. V dropped 2 bases and J dropped 4; count of bases not matched to a gene: 7. The CDR3 sequence is CASSLKSQGGTEAFF. CDR3 nucleotide sequence: TGTGCCAGCAGCTTAAAGTCCCAGGGGGGCACTGAAGCTTTCTTT.

The rearrangement uses TRBV18 and TRBJ1-5; tentatively, D is TRBD1 (6 bases). This CDR3 region has 14 residues. The V and J ends lost 6 bases and 0 bases respectively, with 9 bases between them. Germline CDR1 KGHSH, CDR2 LQKENI. CDR3 sequence reads: CASSGGTSNQPQHF. CDR3 sequence (DNA): TGTGCCAGCTCCGGGGGCACTAGCAATCAGCCCCAGCATTTT. The full variable domain, its missing parts supplied by reference TRBV18 and TRBJ1-5, is NAGVMQNPRHLVRRRGQEARLRCSPMKGHSHVYWYRQLPEEGLKFMVYLQKENIIDESGMPKERFSAEFPKEGPSILRIQQVVRGDSAAYFCASSGGTSNQPQHFGDGTRLSIL.

The genes are TRBV5-1 and TRBJ1-3; the D gene is possibly TRBD1 (5 bases). V was trimmed by 4 bases and J by 0 bases, leaving 8 bases between them. The CDR3 is made up of 14 amino acids. Germline V gene data show CDR1 as SGHRS and CDR2 as YFSETQ. This CDR3 reads CASSAGFSGNTIYF. DNA of the CDR3: TGCGCCAGCAGCGCAGGGTTCTCTGGAAACACCATATATTTT.

The chain is built from TRBV7-9 and TRBJ2-3; D is ambiguous. Germline V lookup: CDR1 SEHNR, CDR2 FQNEAQ (reference sequence). V dropped 1 base and J dropped 4 bases, with 3 bases sitting between them. The CDR3 contains 12 residues. The CDR3 DNA reads TGTGCCAGCAGCTTAGAGCCAGATACGCAGTATTTT. Translating it yields CASSLEPDTQYF.

This chain links TRBV9 with TRBJ1-1; D is ambiguous. This CDR3 has 14 amino acids. V was shortened by 4 bases and J by 0 bases, with 10 bases between the two germline ends. Looked up from germline, CDR1 is SGDLS and CDR2 is YYNGEE. The chain's CDR3 is CASSPWRMNTEAFF. The CDR3 nucleotides read TGTGCCAGCAGCCCCTGGAGGATGAACACTGAAGCTTTCTTT.

This clone was seen more than once but under ten times. The CDR3 reads CASSLGGTSREAFF. In DNA form, the CDR3 reads TGTGCCAGCAGCTTAGGTGGGACAAGTCGTGAAGCTTTCTTT. J is TRBJ1-1 and V is TRBV7-2, with a weak D call TRBD1 (6 bases). This CDR3 region has 14 residues. Germline values: CDR1 SGHTA, CDR2 FQGNSA. V was pared by 1 base and J by 7 bases, with 13 bases between. Using reference TRBV7-2 and TRBJ1-1 for the parts outside the CDR3, the full variable domain is GAGVSQSPSNKVTEKGKDVELRCDPISGHTALYWYRQSLGQGLEFLIYFQGNSAPDKSGLPSDRFSAERTGGSVSTLTIQRTQQEDSAVYLCASSLGGTSREAFFGQGTRLTVV.

The chain couples TRBV10-3 to TRBJ1-2, with a tentative D call TRBD1 (6 bases). Germline values: CDR1 ENHRY, CDR2 SYGVKD. Between the trimmed V and J ends, which lost 4 bases and 8 bases, there was a span of 17 bases. The CDR3 sequence is 14 residues long. CDR3 DNA sequence: TGTGCCATCAGTGGACCGGGACTCGGGGGCGGCTACACCTTC. Its translation is CAISGPGLGGGYTF.

V is TRBV10-3 and J is TRBJ2-1; the match to TRBD1 covers 9 bases. V trimming: 8 bases; J trimming: 3 bases; junction bases outside the gene matches: 11. The CDR3 is made up of 16 amino acids. Germline CDR1 reads ENHRY; CDR2 reads SYGVKD. CDR3 residues: CAIGGLGQGYYNEQFF. The CDR3 DNA reads TGTGCCATCGGGGGTTTAGGACAGGGGTACTACAATGAGCAGTTCTTC.

The rearrangement joins TRBV7-9 to TRBJ1-2; TRBD1 aligns across 11 bases. V was clipped by 4 bases and J by 5 bases; unmatched bases: 3. The germline V gene has CDR1 SEHNR and CDR2 FQNEAQ (reference sequence). The CDR3 is 14 residues long. The CDR3 DNA sequence: TGTGCCAGCAGCTCGGGACAGGGGGTTTATGGCTACACCTTC. This translates into CASSSGQGVYGYTF.

The chain uses TRBV11-3 and TRBJ2-3, with 9 bases that match TRBD2. Per the germline V gene, CDR1 is SGHNT and CDR2 is YENEEA. This CDR3 region has 16 residues. V was clipped by 1 base and J by 1 base; unmatched bases: 3. CDR3 DNA sequence: TGTGCCAGCAGCTTAGGGGAGCGGGGGGGCACAGATACGCAGTATTTT. As protein: CASSLGERGGTDTQYF.

The chain is built from TRBV7-9 and TRBJ2-5, with D uncertain. V lost 0 bases and J 2 bases, leaving 10 bases between the germline ends. Germline-derived CDR1 and CDR2 are SEHNR and FQNEAQ (reference sequence). The CDR3 is 15 amino acids. CDR3 coding DNA: TGTGCCAGCAGCTTAGCTGGGTACGAACAAGAGACCCAGTACTTC. It yields the protein CASSLAGYEQETQYF.

This chain links TRBV5-4 with TRBJ2-1, with D possibly being TRBD1 (5 bases). The V and J ends lost 4 bases and 6 bases respectively, with 17 bases between them. Looked up from germline, CDR1 is SGHNT and CDR2 is YYREEE (reference sequence). The CDR3 runs to 15 residues. The CDR3 is CASSPPGASGNEQFF. The DNA of the CDR3 is TGTGCCAGCAGCCCGCCTGGGGCTAGTGGCAATGAGCAGTTCTTC.

This rearrangement joins TRBV6-5 to TRBJ1-2; unclear D gene. This CDR3 is 14 amino acids long. Germline CDR1 and CDR2: MNHEY and SVGAGI. The germline V and J ends were trimmed by 6 bases and 4 bases, with 15 bases remaining between them. The CDR3 coding sequence is TGTGCCAGCAGCATTGGCAGAATAAGCTATGGCTACACCTTC. It codes for CASSIGRISYGYTF.

The chain couples TRBV12-5 to TRBJ2-1, with TRBD1 matching over 7 bases. The CDR3 is 15 amino acids. The V gene end was trimmed by 5 bases and the J gene end by 8 bases; junction bases not matched to a gene: 12. From germline, CDR1 is LGHNT and CDR2 FRNRAP. CDR3 DNA sequence: TGTGCTAGTGGTCCAAAAGGGACAGCGTTTGATGAGCAGTTCTTC. Protein sequence: CASGPKGTAFDEQFF.

Here the CDR3 DNA reads TGTGCCAGCAGCTCCATGGCTGAAAAACTGTTTTTT. Translating it yields CASSSMAEKLFF. This chain connects TRBV11-2 to TRBJ1-4; D ambiguous. The CDR3 is 12 residues long. CDR1 and CDR2 (germline): SGHAT, FQNNGV. The ends were cut back, 4 bases at V and 7 bases at J, with 7 bases in the middle. Using reference TRBV11-2 and TRBJ1-4 for the parts outside the CDR3, the full variable domain is EAGVAQSPRYKIIEKRQSVAFWCNPISGHATLYWYQQILGQGPKLLIQFQNNGVVDDSQLPKDRFSAERLKGVDSTLKIQPAKLEDSAVYLCASSSMAEKLFFGSGTQLSVL.

This chain connects TRBV2 to TRBJ2-1, with a possible D match to TRBD1 (5 bases). Trimming removed 3 bases at V and 4 bases at J, with 13 bases between. The CDR3 sequence is 15 residues long. The V gene's germline CDR1 is SNHLY and CDR2 FYNNEI. In DNA, the CDR3 is TGTGCCAGCAGTGACTCCAAGGGGCAGTACAATGAGCAGTTCTTC. Encoded protein: CASSDSKGQYNEQFF.

In this sample, this clone turned up once. V gene TRBV7-8 combines with J gene TRBJ1-2; D unresolved. Germline V gene lookup returns CDR1 SGHVS and CDR2 FQNEAQ. Trimming removed 1 base from V and 7 bases from J, with 10 bases in between. This CDR3 is 13 amino acids long. The CDR3 nucleotides read TGTGCCAGCAGCTTAGTCCAGCTAGGTGGCTACACCTTC. Protein product: CASSLVQLGGYTF.

This clone was seen only a few times. This chain uses TRBV5-6 with TRBJ1-5, with D possibly being TRBD1 (6 bases). V lost 2 bases and J 5 bases, leaving 23 bases between the germline ends. This CDR3 contains 18 residues. The germline V gene has CDR1 SGHDT and CDR2 YYEEEE. The CDR3 DNA sequence: TGTGCCAGCAGCTTCTTCTCACAGGGAGGTTGGAAGGATCAGCCCCAGCATTTT. It yields the protein CASSFFSQGGWKDQPQHF. The variable domain in full, with the rest retrieved from reference TRBV5-6 and TRBJ1-5, is DAGVTQSPTHLIKTRGQQVTLRCSPKSGHDTVSWYQQALGQGPQFIFQYYEEEERQRGNFPDRFSGHQFPNYSSELNVNALLLGDSALYLCASSFFSQGGWKDQPQHFGDGTRLSIL.